These T cell receptor beta chains were read from a single sample in a study of STAT5B mutations in CD4+ large granular lymphocyte leukemia. Method: immunoSEQ multiplex PCR; TCRdb's copy keeps in-frame clones and lacks some. This sample has under 35,000 clones, with 65% to 80% found just once. Sequencing input: CD4+ T cells from blood buffy coats. The receptors derive from a human donor in good health. Both conserved end residues are part of each CDR3. The order of the fields is J gene, V gene, D gene, clone size, CDR3 DNA, CDR3 protein. A D gene is named only where the DNA matches it firmly. Clone sizes are given selectively: once, few, many, or a class where the clone is expanded.

j_call: TRBJ1-4; v_call: TRBV6-6; d_call: -; clone_size: few; cdr3_nt: TGTGCCAGCATAAGATCTGGCGTTAATGAAAAACTGTTTTTT; cdr3_aa: CASIRSGVNEKLFF
j_call: TRBJ2-7; v_call: TRBV7-2; d_call: TRBD2; clone_size: -; cdr3_nt: TGTGCCAGCAGCCCGAGAGGGACTAGCGGGGGGCTCGCCTACGAGCAGTACTTC; cdr3_aa: CASSPRGTSGGLAYEQYF
j_call: TRBJ2-1; v_call: TRBV11-3; d_call: TRBD2; clone_size: -; cdr3_nt: TGTGCCAGCAGCTCAGATAGCGGGACTTACAATGAGCAGTTCTTC; cdr3_aa: CASSSDSGTYNEQFF
j_call: TRBJ1-1; v_call: TRBV6-5; d_call: TRBD1; clone_size: few; cdr3_nt: TGTGCCAGCAGTTACCGGGACAGAATGAACACTGAAGCTTTCTTT; cdr3_aa: CASSYRDRMNTEAFF
j_call: TRBJ2-2; v_call: TRBV19; d_call: -; clone_size: -; cdr3_nt: TGTGCCAGTACCCCGGAGAGGCTAGCGCCAACGAACACCGGGGAGCTGTTTTTT; cdr3_aa: CASTPERLAPTNTGELFF
j_call: TRBJ2-1; v_call: TRBV14; d_call: -; clone_size: -; cdr3_nt: TGTGCCAGCAGCCTGACTATGTTGGGCTACAATGAGCAGTTCTTC; cdr3_aa: CASSLTMLGYNEQFF
j_call: TRBJ2-2; v_call: TRBV4-1; d_call: -; clone_size: -; cdr3_nt: TGCGCCAGCAGCCATTCGCGAAACACCGGGGAGCTGTTTTTT; cdr3_aa: CASSHSRNTGELFF
j_call: TRBJ2-2; v_call: TRBV15; d_call: -; clone_size: -; cdr3_nt: TGTGCCACCAGCCGGGACCACCCCACCGGGGAGCTGTTTTTT; cdr3_aa: CATSRDHPTGELFF
j_call: TRBJ2-5; v_call: TRBV7-2; d_call: TRBD1; clone_size: -; cdr3_nt: TGTGCCAGCAGCCCGGGGACAGGGATGAAGACCCAGTACTTC; cdr3_aa: CASSPGTGMKTQYF
j_call: TRBJ1-2; v_call: TRBV30; d_call: -; clone_size: -; cdr3_nt: TGTGCCTGTCCCGCGGGCCATTATGGCTACACCTTC; cdr3_aa: CACPAGHYGYTF
j_call: TRBJ1-4; v_call: TRBV6-1; d_call: TRBD1; clone_size: -; cdr3_nt: TGTGCCAGCAGTGGACAGGGGGCGCAGGGTGAAAAACTGTTTTTT; cdr3_aa: CASSGQGAQGEKLFF
j_call: TRBJ1-6; v_call: TRBV30; d_call: -; clone_size: -; cdr3_nt: TGTGCCTGGAGGTCGGGAACCGGTGGACCCCTCCACTTT; cdr3_aa: CAWRSGTGGPLHF
j_call: TRBJ1-2; v_call: TRBV5-1; d_call: -; clone_size: -; cdr3_nt: TGCGCCAGCAGCTTGGAGGGTCAGGGACCCTCGGGTAACGGCTACACCTTC; cdr3_aa: CASSLEGQGPSGNGYTF
j_call: TRBJ2-5; v_call: TRBV30; d_call: TRBD2; clone_size: -; cdr3_nt: TGTGCCTGGAAGGTCGGGGGGGTCGTCCAGTACTTC; cdr3_aa: CAWKVGGVVQYF
j_call: TRBJ2-3; v_call: TRBV7-2; d_call: -; clone_size: -; cdr3_nt: TGTGCCAGCAGCCCAACTCGACAGAGCACAGATACGCAGTATTTT; cdr3_aa: CASSPTRQSTDTQYF